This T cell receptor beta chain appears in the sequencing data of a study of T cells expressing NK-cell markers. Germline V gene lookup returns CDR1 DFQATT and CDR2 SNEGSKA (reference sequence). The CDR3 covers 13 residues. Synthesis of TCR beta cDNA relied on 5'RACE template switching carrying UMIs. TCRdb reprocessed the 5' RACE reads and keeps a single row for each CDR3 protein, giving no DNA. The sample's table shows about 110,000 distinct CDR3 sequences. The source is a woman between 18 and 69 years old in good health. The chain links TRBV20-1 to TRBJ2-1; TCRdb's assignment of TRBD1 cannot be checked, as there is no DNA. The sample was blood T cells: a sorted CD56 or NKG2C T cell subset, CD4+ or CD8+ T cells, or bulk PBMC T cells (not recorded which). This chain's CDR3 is CSAGEVGGNEQFF.